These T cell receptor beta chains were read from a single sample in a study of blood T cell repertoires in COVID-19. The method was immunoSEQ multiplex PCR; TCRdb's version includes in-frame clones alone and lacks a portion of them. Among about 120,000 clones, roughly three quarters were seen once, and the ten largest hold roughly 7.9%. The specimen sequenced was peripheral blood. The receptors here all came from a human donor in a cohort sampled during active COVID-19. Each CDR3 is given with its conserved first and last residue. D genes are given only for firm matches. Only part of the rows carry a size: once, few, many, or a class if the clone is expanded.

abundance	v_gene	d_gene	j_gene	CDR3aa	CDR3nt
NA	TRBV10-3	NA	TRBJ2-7	CAISDIEGGVRKNYEQYF	TGTGCCATCAGTGATATTGAGGGGGGGGTTAGAAAGAACTACGAGCAGTACTTC
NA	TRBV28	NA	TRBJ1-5	CASIQDSFNQPQHF	TGTGCCAGCATTCAGGACAGCTTCAATCAGCCCCAGCATTTT
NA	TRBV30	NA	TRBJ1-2	CAWTFSGRKTNYGYTF	TGTGCCTGGACCTTTTCAGGGCGGAAGACGAACTATGGCTACACCTTC
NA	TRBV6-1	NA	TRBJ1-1	CASSEGNRVANTEAFF	TGTGCCAGCAGTGAAGGGAACAGGGTAGCGAACACTGAAGCTTTCTTT
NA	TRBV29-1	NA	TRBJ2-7	CSTPAGPGPEQYF	TGCAGCACACCAGCGGGTCCTGGGCCCGAGCAGTACTTC
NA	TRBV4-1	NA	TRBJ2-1	CASSQALTDNEQFF	TGCGCCAGCAGCCAAGCTCTGACAGACAATGAGCAGTTCTTC
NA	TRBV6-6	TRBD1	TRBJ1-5	CASSRQGTQPQHF	TGTGCCAGCAGCCGACAGGGAACTCAGCCCCAGCATTTT
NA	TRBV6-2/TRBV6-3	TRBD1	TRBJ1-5	CASSYRRDRGYSNQPQHF	TGTGCCAGCAGTTACCGCCGGGACAGAGGGTATAGCAATCAGCCCCAGCATTTT
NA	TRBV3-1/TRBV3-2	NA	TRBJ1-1	CASSRGLTANTEAFF	TGTGCCAGCAGCCGCGGACTAACAGCGAACACTGAAGCTTTCTTT
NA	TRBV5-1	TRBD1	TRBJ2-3	CASSLDGQGVEDTQYF	TGCGCCAGCAGCTTGGATGGACAGGGGGTTGAAGATACGCAGTATTTT
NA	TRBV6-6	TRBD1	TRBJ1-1	CAVQGGATEAFF	TGTGCCGTCCAGGGGGGCGCCACTGAAGCTTTCTTT
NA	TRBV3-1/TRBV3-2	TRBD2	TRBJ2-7	CASSPQGRVGREASGHEQYF	TGTGCCAGCAGCCCGCAAGGGAGGGTAGGCCGGGAGGCGAGTGGTCACGAGCAGTACTTC
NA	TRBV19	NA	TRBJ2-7	CASSIGSHSAYEQYF	TGTGCCAGTAGCATTGGTTCTCACAGTGCCTACGAGCAGTACTTC
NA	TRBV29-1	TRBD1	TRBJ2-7	CSVETGGFYEQYF	TGCAGCGTTGAGACAGGGGGCTTCTACGAGCAGTACTTC
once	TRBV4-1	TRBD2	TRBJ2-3	CASSHLLAGGADTQYF	TGCGCCAGCAGCCACCTTCTAGCGGGAGGTGCAGATACGCAGTATTTT
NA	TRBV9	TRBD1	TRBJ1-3	CASSGTGKGNTIYF	TGTGCCAGCAGCGGGACAGGGAAAGGAAACACCATATATTTT
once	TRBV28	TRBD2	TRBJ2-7	CASSTPSSGGGYEQYF	TGTGCCAGCAGTACTCCCAGTAGCGGGGGGGGCTACGAGCAGTACTTC
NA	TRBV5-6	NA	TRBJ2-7	CASSLYRTANTYEQYF	TGTGCCAGCAGCTTGTATCGGACAGCTAATACCTACGAGCAGTACTTC
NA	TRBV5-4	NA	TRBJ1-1	CASSPELANTEAFF	TGTGCCAGCAGCCCCGAGTTAGCGAACACTGAAGCTTTCTTT
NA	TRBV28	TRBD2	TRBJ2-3	CASSPRGLALSTDTQYF	TGTGCCAGCAGTCCCCGGGGACTAGCTCTCAGCACAGATACGCAGTATTTT
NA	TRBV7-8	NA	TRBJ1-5	CASSLDAGLGSLHNQPQHF	TGTGCCAGCAGCTTGGATGCAGGGCTGGGTTCGTTGCATAATCAGCCCCAGCATTTT
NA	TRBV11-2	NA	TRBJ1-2	CASTRDIRNYGYTF	TGTGCCAGCACCAGGGACATTAGGAACTATGGCTACACCTTC
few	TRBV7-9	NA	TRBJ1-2	CASSPVDSSYGYTF	TGTGCCAGCAGCCCCGTTGACAGCTCCTATGGCTACACCTTC
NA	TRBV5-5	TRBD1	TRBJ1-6	CASSLEGQGRSSPLHF	TGTGCCAGCAGCTTGGAGGGACAGGGGAGGTCTTCACCCCTCCACTTT
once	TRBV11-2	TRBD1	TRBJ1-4	CASSLGDRDNEKLFF	TGTGCCAGCAGCTTAGGGGACAGGGATAATGAAAAACTGTTTTTT
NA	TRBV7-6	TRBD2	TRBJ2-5	CASSPSPGGGQETQYF	TGTGCCAGCAGCCCCAGCCCGGGGGGGGGCCAAGAGACCCAGTACTTC
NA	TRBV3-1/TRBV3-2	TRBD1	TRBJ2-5	CASSHTGDGETQYF	TGTGCCAGCAGCCACACAGGGGACGGGGAGACCCAGTACTTC
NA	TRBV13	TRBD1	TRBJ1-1	CASSPTGTGAFNTEAFF	TGTGCCAGCAGCCCGACCGGGACAGGGGCCTTTAACACTGAAGCTTTCTTT
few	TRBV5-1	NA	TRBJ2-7	CASSLPSPYEQYF	TGCGCCAGCAGCCTCCCGAGTCCGTACGAGCAGTACTTC
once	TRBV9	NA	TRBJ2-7	CASSDSVTYEQYF	TGTGCCAGCAGCGACAGTGTTACCTACGAGCAGTACTTC
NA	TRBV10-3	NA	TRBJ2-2	CTIRSTDTTGELFF	TGTACCATCAGATCAACTGACACCACCGGGGAGCTGTTTTTT
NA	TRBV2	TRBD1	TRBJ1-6	CASERDSQRTPLHF	TGTGCCAGCGAAAGGGACAGTCAACGGACACCCCTCCACTTT
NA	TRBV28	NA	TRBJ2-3	CASSLYTDTQYF	TGTGCCAGCAGTCTTTACACAGATACGCAGTATTTT
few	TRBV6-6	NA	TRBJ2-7	CALAECTGFYEQYF	TGTGCCCTCGCTGAGTGCACGGGTTTTTACGAGCAGTACTTC
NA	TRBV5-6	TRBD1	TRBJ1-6	CASSLTGGDNSPLHF	TGTGCCAGCAGTTTGACAGGGGGCGATAATTCACCCCTCCACTTT
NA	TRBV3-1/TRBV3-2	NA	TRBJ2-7	CASSQDGYRTYYEQYF	TGTGCCAGCAGCCAAGACGGGTACAGGACCTACTACGAGCAGTACTTC
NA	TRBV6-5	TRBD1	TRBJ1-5	CASRAGTGGNQPQHF	TGTGCCAGCAGGGCGGGGACAGGGGGAAATCAGCCCCAGCATTTT
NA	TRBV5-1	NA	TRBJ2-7	CASSLGRSSYEQYF	TGCGCCAGCAGCTTGGGTCGGAGCTCCTACGAGCAGTACTTC
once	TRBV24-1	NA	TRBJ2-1	CATSDYRGGFGEQFF	TGTGCCACCAGTGATTATAGGGGCGGATTCGGTGAGCAGTTCTTC
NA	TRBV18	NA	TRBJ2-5	CASSPTGVQETQYF	TGTGCCAGCTCACCAACGGGAGTCCAAGAGACCCAGTACTTC
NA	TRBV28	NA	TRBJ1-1	CASSLLHPRGEGTEAFF	TGTGCCAGCAGTTTACTCCACCCCAGAGGGGAGGGCACTGAAGCTTTCTTT
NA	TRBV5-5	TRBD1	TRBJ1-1	CASNVPGQGARGAEAFF	TGTGCCAGCAACGTCCCGGGACAGGGGGCGCGGGGGGCTGAAGCTTTCTTT
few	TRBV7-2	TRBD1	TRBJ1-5	CASSQTQGAGQPQHF	TGTGCCAGCAGCCAAACACAGGGGGCCGGGCAGCCCCAGCATTTT
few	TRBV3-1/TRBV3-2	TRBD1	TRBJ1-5	CASSLDRGQPQHF	TGTGCCAGCAGCCTGGACAGGGGGCAGCCCCAGCATTTT
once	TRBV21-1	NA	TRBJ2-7	CASSWYSSYEQYF	TGTGCCAGCAGTTGGTACAGCTCCTACGAGCAGTACTTC
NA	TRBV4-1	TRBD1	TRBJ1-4	CASSHLQGAVNEKLFF	TGCGCCAGCAGCCATCTTCAGGGGGCGGTTAATGAAAAACTGTTTTTT
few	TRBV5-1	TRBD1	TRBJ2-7	CASSLVDRAEQYF	TGCGCCAGCAGCTTGGTGGACAGGGCCGAGCAGTACTTC
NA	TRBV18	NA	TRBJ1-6	CASSLLGPDSPLHF	TGTGCCAGCTCACTGTTGGGGCCTGATTCACCCCTCCACTTT
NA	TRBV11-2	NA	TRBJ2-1	CASNSGGGAGVNEQFF	TGTGCCAGCAACTCAGGTGGGGGGGCAGGAGTCAATGAGCAGTTCTTC
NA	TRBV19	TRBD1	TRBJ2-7	CASQEDRASYEQYF	TGTGCCAGTCAGGAGGACAGGGCAAGTTACGAGCAGTACTTC
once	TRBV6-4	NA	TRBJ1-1	CASSDGQGTEAFF	TGTGCCAGCAGTGACGGGCAGGGAACTGAAGCTTTCTTT
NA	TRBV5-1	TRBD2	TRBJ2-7	CASSPGTSTYEQYF	TGCGCCAGCAGCCCCGGGACTAGTACCTACGAGCAGTACTTC
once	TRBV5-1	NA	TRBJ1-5	CASSPDSANQPQHF	TGCGCCAGCAGTCCGGACAGCGCGAATCAGCCCCAGCATTTT
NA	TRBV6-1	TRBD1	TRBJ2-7	CASSEIQVVGTGAYEQYF	TGTGCCAGCAGTGAAATTCAGGTGGTAGGGACAGGGGCCTACGAGCAGTACTTC
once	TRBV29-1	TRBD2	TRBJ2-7	CSVLAGGYEQYF	TGCAGCGTTCTGGCGGGAGGATACGAGCAGTACTTC
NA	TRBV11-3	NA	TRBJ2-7	CASSPRQVYEQYF	TGTGCCAGCAGCCCCCGACAGGTTTACGAGCAGTACTTC
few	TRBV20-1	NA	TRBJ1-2	CSGGGPHGYTF	TGCAGTGGTGGAGGCCCCCACGGCTACACCTTC
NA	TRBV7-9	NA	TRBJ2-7	CASSLWEVVGEQYF	TGTGCCAGCAGCTTATGGGAGGTCGTAGGCGAGCAGTACTTC
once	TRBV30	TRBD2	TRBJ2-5	CAWRNAGGYQKTQYF	TGTGCCTGGAGGAATGCGGGAGGGTATCAGAAGACCCAGTACTTC
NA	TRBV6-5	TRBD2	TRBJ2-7	CASSTGLGKYEQYF	TGTGCCAGCAGTACGGGACTAGGCAAATACGAGCAGTACTTC